This section outlines one T cell receptor (beta chain) sequence together with its context. Its target is unknown. The source of the sample is a study of OX40 agonist ivuxolimab in advanced cancers. Method: immunoSEQ multiplex PCR; TCRdb's copy keeps in-frame clones and lacks some. The sample holds 60,000 to 90,000 clones, around 87% seen once. Study-wide points: Relative to CD4+, CD8+ T cells held more expanded clones on average. At doses 0.1 to 3.0 mg/kg, CD4+ and CD8+ clones expanded.

Blood specimens came from baseline, cycle 4 day 1, and cycle 7 day 1. V dropped 2 bases and J dropped 12 bases, with 11 bases sitting between them. The germline V gene has CDR1 SGHAT and CDR2 FQNNGV. This CDR3 contains 11 residues. The sample in question was CD4+ or CD8+ T cells sorted from blood, obtained in a trial of the OX40 agonist ivuxolimab. The receptor's source is an adult with an advanced solid tumor such as melanoma, head and neck, liver or kidney cancer. This chain joins TRBV11-2 and TRBJ2-7; D not certain. This CDR3 is CASSLSPPVYF. CDR3 DNA sequence: TGTGCCAGCAGCTTAAGCCCCCCGGTGTACTTC.